These T cell receptor beta chains were read from a single sample in a study of blood T cell repertoires in COVID-19. The table came from immunoSEQ multiplex PCR; TCRdb's copy has only in-frame clones and leaves some out. The sample lists roughly 70,000 clones, more than 70% occurring once. Source material: peripheral blood. The receptors here all came from a woman in her seventies with acute or convalescent COVID-19. Each CDR3 is given with its conserved first and last residue. Each record gives: J gene, clone size, V gene, CDR3 protein. Expanded clones are given a class, and other clones once, few, many or no size at all.

J: TRBJ1-1
size: -
V: TRBV30
CDR3: CAWCQGSTEAFF

J: TRBJ1-1
size: -
V: TRBV19
CDR3: CASSGGDSANTEAFF

J: TRBJ1-6
size: -
V: TRBV14
CDR3: CASSQDIRPGALHF

J: TRBJ2-7
size: -
V: TRBV7-2
CDR3: CASSLRDRAYEQYF

J: TRBJ1-3
size: -
V: TRBV2
CDR3: CASSGQRLSSGNTIYF

J: TRBJ1-1
size: few
V: TRBV30
CDR3: CAWNRTPGGFGEAFF

J: TRBJ2-1
size: -
V: TRBV9
CDR3: CASSQGSEQFF

J: TRBJ1-2
size: -
V: TRBV5-1
CDR3: CASSQGQGTGYTF

J: TRBJ1-3
size: -
V: TRBV28
CDR3: CASSLRRSGNTIYF

J: TRBJ2-3
size: -
V: TRBV7-6
CDR3: CASSFSGILADTQYF

J: TRBJ1-5
size: -
V: TRBV2
CDR3: CASGQGRSNQPQHF

J: TRBJ2-7
size: -
V: TRBV11-2
CDR3: CASSKLAGISYEQYF

J: TRBJ1-2
size: -
V: TRBV14
CDR3: CASSPFQYGYTF

J: TRBJ2-1
size: once
V: TRBV6-2/TRBV6-3
CDR3: CASSPRVFADNEQFF

J: TRBJ1-2
size: once
V: TRBV19
CDR3: CASTSDRISRGYTF

J: TRBJ2-6
size: -
V: TRBV18
CDR3: CASSPLRSSGANVLTF

J: TRBJ2-7
size: -
V: TRBV5-1
CDR3: CASSLLTQGSYEQYF

J: TRBJ1-4
size: -
V: TRBV29-1
CDR3: CSVGDSEKLFF

J: TRBJ2-7
size: -
V: TRBV20-1
CDR3: CSASAGGTYEQYF

J: TRBJ1-5
size: -
V: TRBV29-1
CDR3: CSVVAGADQPQHF

J: TRBJ1-1
size: -
V: TRBV14
CDR3: CASSLPGGTEAFF

J: TRBJ2-7
size: -
V: TRBV10-2
CDR3: CASSEPAGRSYEQYF

J: TRBJ2-1
size: large
V: TRBV27
CDR3: CASSLGRGSYNEQFF

J: TRBJ2-7
size: -
V: TRBV18
CDR3: CASSPPGGPHEQYF

J: TRBJ2-1
size: -
V: TRBV7-9
CDR3: CASSSGLGGHNEQFF

J: TRBJ1-2
size: -
V: TRBV30
CDR3: CAWTPHGAYGYTF

J: TRBJ1-2
size: -
V: TRBV29-1
CDR3: CSARTGGSYGYTF

J: TRBJ1-1
size: -
V: TRBV19
CDR3: CASRTFPQGRNTEAFF

J: TRBJ1-2
size: -
V: TRBV28
CDR3: CASSTPREAAF

J: TRBJ1-3
size: once
V: TRBV30
CDR3: CAWSQTGANTIYF

J: TRBJ1-2
size: -
V: TRBV7-9
CDR3: CASSLQGADGYTF

J: TRBJ1-5
size: -
V: TRBV28
CDR3: CASSRGTQPQHF

J: TRBJ1-1
size: -
V: TRBV6-5
CDR3: CASSLDRTNTEAFF

J: TRBJ2-3
size: -
V: TRBV7-2
CDR3: CASSFLVRTDTQYF

J: TRBJ1-1
size: -
V: TRBV28
CDR3: CASSVGRRGVGNTEAFF

J: TRBJ2-1
size: -
V: TRBV13
CDR3: CASIDPAGGKGNEQFF

J: TRBJ1-2
size: -
V: TRBV19
CDR3: CASSFLSGQGSGYTF

J: TRBJ2-3
size: -
V: TRBV6-6
CDR3: CAASEGARQYF

J: TRBJ2-1
size: -
V: TRBV7-2
CDR3: CASSSSSYNEQFF

J: TRBJ2-7
size: -
V: TRBV3-1/TRBV3-2
CDR3: CASSQAQAGVPYEQYF

J: TRBJ2-7
size: -
V: TRBV21-1
CDR3: CASSKDGGGPYYEQYF

J: TRBJ2-3
size: -
V: TRBV4-3
CDR3: CASSQTTSGTSDTQYF

J: TRBJ2-2
size: -
V: TRBV18
CDR3: CASSLVGLAGNTGELFF

J: TRBJ1-1
size: once
V: TRBV12-3/TRBV12-4
CDR3: CASRSPTGTEAFF

J: TRBJ1-2
size: -
V: TRBV12-3/TRBV12-4
CDR3: CASTQDRANGYTF

J: TRBJ2-1
size: -
V: TRBV7-8
CDR3: CASSSDRGISYNEQFF

J: TRBJ2-3
size: -
V: TRBV7-2
CDR3: CASRPRGTRNTDTQYF